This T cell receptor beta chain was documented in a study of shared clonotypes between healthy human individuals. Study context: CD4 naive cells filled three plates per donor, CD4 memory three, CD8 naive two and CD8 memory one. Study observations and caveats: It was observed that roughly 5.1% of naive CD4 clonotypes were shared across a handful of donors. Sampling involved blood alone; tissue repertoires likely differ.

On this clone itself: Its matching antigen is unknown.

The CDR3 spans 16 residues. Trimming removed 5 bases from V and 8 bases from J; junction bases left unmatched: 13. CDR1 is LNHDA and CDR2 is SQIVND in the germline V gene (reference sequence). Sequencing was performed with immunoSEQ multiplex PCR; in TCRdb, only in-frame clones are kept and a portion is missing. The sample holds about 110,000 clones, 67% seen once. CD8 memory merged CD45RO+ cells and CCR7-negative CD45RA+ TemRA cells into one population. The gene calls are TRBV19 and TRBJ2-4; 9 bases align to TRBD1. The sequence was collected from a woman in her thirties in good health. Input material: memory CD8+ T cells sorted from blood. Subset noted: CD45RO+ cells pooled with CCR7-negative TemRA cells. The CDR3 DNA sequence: TGTGCCAGTAGTGGGCAGGCCGGGACAGGGAGGGACATTCAGTACTTC. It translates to CASSGQAGTGRDIQYF.